These 8 T cell receptor beta chains share one sample of origin, sequenced in a study of regulatory T cells in long-lasting Graves disease. The sample's time point: newly diagnosed GD, antithyroid drugs for less than 3 months. RNA isolated from PBMCs was used to make the TCR library. For TCR beta, libraries came from iRepertoire HTBI primers and Arm-PCR of CDR3 regions. Each CDR3 protein is one row after TCRdb ran MiXCR on the multiplex PCR reads. The sample contains roughly 320,000 distinct CDR3 sequences, around 15% of which appear only once. The same sample was also studied in work on T cells in Graves' hyperthyroidism and ophthalmopathy.

Sequencing was performed on peripheral blood mononuclear cells (PBMCs), taken at new diagnosis, from a patient treated with antithyroid drugs. Receptors were obtained from a middle-aged man with Graves disease.

This clonotype was counted at least ten times. The rearrangement links TRBV11-2 to TRBJ1-5; 7 bases agree with TRBD1. The CDR3 contains 15 residues. The junction had 7 bases not matched to a gene; V was cut back by 5 bases and J by 3 bases. Germline V gene data show CDR1 as SGHAT and CDR2 as FQNNGV. The CDR3 DNA sequence: TGTGCCAGCAGCGCAACCGGGACAGTCAATCAGCCCCAGCATTTT. Its protein product is CASSATGTVNQPQHF.

This chain joins TRBV29-1 and TRBJ1-1, with a weak D call TRBD1 (5 bases). Deletions cut 7 bases from V and 1 base from J, with 19 bases between. The CDR3 contains 15 residues. CDR1 is SQVTM, CDR2 ANQGSEA, per germline. The CDR3 loop reads CSGGPGYAKNTEAFF. CDR3 bases: TGCAGCGGGGGACCGGGTTACGCGAAGAACACTGAAGCTTTCTTT.

This clonotype was seen ten or more times. V and J are TRBV6-1 and TRBJ1-6, with D hard to call. The CDR3 is made up of 14 amino acids. The germline V gene has CDR1 MNHNS and CDR2 SASEGT. Trimming shortened V by 6 bases and J by 9 bases, and 15 bases separated the two germline ends. In DNA, the CDR3 is TGTGCCAGCAGCCTGACCGCCGTCTCTTCACCCCTCCACTTT. It specifies CASSLTAVSSPLHF.

This clonotype was recorded many times. This chain connects TRBV2 to TRBJ2-1; 8 bases align to TRBD1. CDR1 and CDR2 (germline): SNHLY, FYNNEI. The CDR3 extends over 15 amino acids. Trimming removed 1 base from V and 4 bases from J; junction bases left unmatched: 3. The CDR3 is CASSEVDRDYNEQFF. In nucleotides, the CDR3 is TGTGCCAGCAGTGAAGTGGACAGGGATTACAATGAGCAGTTCTTC.

This clonotype was counted ten times or more. The chain joins TRBV5-1 to TRBJ2-7; 10 bases map to TRBD1. This CDR3 is built from 15 residues. V lost 0 bases, J lost 1 base, and 1 base stayed unmatched. From germline, CDR1 is SGHRS and CDR2 YFSETQ. The CDR3 DNA is TGCGCCAGCAGCTTGGTGGGACAGGGGTCCTACGAGCAGTACTTC. This codes for CASSLVGQGSYEQYF.

This clonotype was counted at least ten times. The chain links TRBV7-3 to TRBJ2-3, with TRBD1 identical over 7 bases. The V segment lost 4 bases and the J segment 6 bases; nucleotides outside the gene matches: 4. Germline V gene data show CDR1 as SGHTA and CDR2 as FQGTGA. The CDR3 loop spans 13 amino acids. The CDR3 nucleotides are TGTGCCAGCAGCTCGACAGGGTACGATACGCAGTATTTT. Encoded protein: CASSSTGYDTQYF. Together with reference TRBV7-3 and TRBJ2-3, the CDR3 gives the full variable domain: GAGVSQTPSNKVTEKGKYVELRCDPISGHTALYWYRQSLGQGPEFLIYFQGTGAADDSGLPNDRFFAVRPEGSVSTLKIQRTERGDSAVYLCASSSTGYDTQYFGPGTRLTVL.

This clonotype showed up just a few times. The chain links TRBV28 to TRBJ2-7, with D perhaps matching TRBD2 (7 bases). Germline lookup yields CDR1 MDHEN and CDR2 SYDVKM. Trimming removed 5 bases from V and 4 bases from J, with 21 bases in between. This CDR3 has 16 amino acids. The CDR3 nucleotides are TGTGCCAGCAGTCCCCTTACAGGTGGGGGGGCATACGAGCAGTACTTC. Its protein is CASSPLTGGGAYEQYF.

This clonotype was recorded many times. The chain carries TRBV18 and TRBJ1-5; the D gene is possibly TRBD1 (6 bases). The CDR3 totals 14 residues. From germline, CDR1 is KGHSH and CDR2 LQKENI. Trimming stripped 6 bases from V and 0 bases from J, with 9 bases between. The CDR3 bases are TGTGCCAGCTCGGGACACCATAGCAATCAGCCCCAGCATTTT. Its protein product is CASSGHHSNQPQHF.